The rows below give T cell receptor beta chains drawn from one sample of a study of control samples from healthy donors and cancer patients. Measured with immunoSEQ multiplex PCR; TCRdb has only the in-frame clones, and not every one. In the table there are roughly 81,000 clones, roughly 82% of which are singletons. The sample consisted of PBMCs. These TCRs come from a man between 60 and 70 years old with head and neck cancer. Both conserved end residues are part of each CDR3. D genes are given only for firm matches. Clone size is stated in some rows and not others, as once, few, many or a class when expanded.

TRBV6-5	-	TRBJ1-6	-	TGTGCCAGCAGTTGGCCTAATTCACCCCTCCACTTT	CASSWPNSPLHF
TRBV2	TRBD1	TRBJ1-4	-	TGTGCCAGCAGGGGACAGTTGGAGAATGAAAAACTGTTTTTT	CASRGQLENEKLFF
TRBV4-1	TRBD2	TRBJ2-3	-	TGCGCCACCAGCCACGCCGGGGGGACTAGCGGGAGACGACGCACAGATACGCAGTATTTT	CATSHAGGTSGRRRTDTQYF
TRBV12-5	-	TRBJ1-2	-	TGTGCTAGTGGTTTGGGACTGGGATATGGCTACACCTTC	CASGLGLGYGYTF
TRBV11-1	-	TRBJ2-1	-	TGTGCCAGCAGCTCGACTTTGTACTCCTACAATGAGCAGTTCTTC	CASSSTLYSYNEQFF
TRBV28	-	TRBJ2-7	-	TGTGCCAGCATCCCCGCCGAGCTCGGAGCCTACGAGCAGTACTTC	CASIPAELGAYEQYF
TRBV6-5	-	TRBJ1-4	-	TGTGCCAGCAGTTACAATCCCGCAACTAATGAAAAACTGTTTTTT	CASSYNPATNEKLFF
TRBV11-3	-	TRBJ2-3	-	TGTGCCAGCAGCCCCAATAGTGCGAGCACAGATACGCAGTATTTT	CASSPNSASTDTQYF
TRBV5-6	-	TRBJ1-1	-	TGTGCCAGCAGCTTGGTCGAGGCACCGGAAGCTTTCTTT	CASSLVEAPEAFF
TRBV30	-	TRBJ2-7	-	TGTGCCTGGAGTGTTCACAGCCTGGGGCAGTACTTC	CAWSVHSLGQYF
TRBV18	-	TRBJ2-3	-	TGTGCCAGCTCACCAAGCAGCTCAGCGCTCGAGACGCAGTATTTT	CASSPSSSALETQYF
TRBV10-3	TRBD1	TRBJ2-2	-	TGTGCCATCAGAGGGACAGGAGAAAGCACCGGGGAGCTGTTTTTT	CAIRGTGESTGELFF
TRBV9	-	TRBJ2-3	-	TGTGCCAGCAGCCTCACCCCGGGCACAGATACGCAGTATTTT	CASSLTPGTDTQYF
TRBV21-1	-	TRBJ2-3	-	TGTGCCCCCTTCTCACCGGGACAGGGGACCCGGAGAGGAAATGGCACAGATACGCAGTATTTT	CAPFSPGQGTRRGNGTDTQYF
TRBV27	TRBD1	TRBJ2-3	-	TGTGCCAGCAGTTTATATCCCCCGGGGGGACAGGGGGGCACAGATACGCAGTATTTT	CASSLYPPGGQGGTDTQYF
TRBV28	TRBD2	TRBJ2-3	-	TGTGCCAGCAGCGACGGGGGGTTTACAGATACGCAGTATTTT	CASSDGGFTDTQYF
TRBV5-6	-	TRBJ1-5	few	TGTGCCAGCAGCATACTACGCAACCATCAGCCCCAGCATTTT	CASSILRNHQPQHF
TRBV21-1	-	TRBJ1-1	-	TGTGCCAGCAGCAAAGGGGAGAGGGGGGAAGCTTTCTTT	CASSKGERGEAFF
TRBV7-8	TRBD2	TRBJ2-7	-	TGTGCCAGCAGCCCCTGGACTAGCGGGAGCTACGAGCAGTACTTC	CASSPWTSGSYEQYF
TRBV4-1	-	TRBJ2-1	-	TGCGCCAGTAGAGGGGGTATTAGAAGCGGAGCGGAGCAGTTCTTC	CASRGGIRSGAEQFF
TRBV19	-	TRBJ2-1	-	TGTGCCAGTAGTATAGGAAGAGGGGATGAGCAGTTCTTC	CASSIGRGDEQFF
TRBV6-1	-	TRBJ2-2	few	TGTGCCAGCAGTGACGAAGGAATCACCGGGGAGCTGTTTTTT	CASSDEGITGELFF
TRBV12-5	-	TRBJ1-5	-	TGTGCTAGTGGCCTTTCTGAGCCCCAGCATTTT	CASGLSEPQHF
TRBV28	-	TRBJ2-5	-	TGTGCCAGCAGGCCTGCGGTGGGATGGGAGACCCAGTACTTC	CASRPAVGWETQYF
TRBV25-1	-	TRBJ1-4	-	TGTGCCAGCAGTGAATATAACGGTCCGCGTAATGAAAAACTGTTTTTT	CASSEYNGPRNEKLFF
TRBV6-1	-	TRBJ2-1	-	TGTGCCAGCAGTGAGCGGGAAGAGGTTTTCAATGAGCAGTTCTTC	CASSEREEVFNEQFF
TRBV7-2	-	TRBJ2-2	-	TGTGCCAGCAGCTTTAGCGAAGCGGCCCAACACCGGGGAGCTGTTTTT	CASSFSEAAQHRGAVF
TRBV5-1	-	TRBJ1-3	few	TGCGCCAGCAGCTTGGTTGGAGGGGCGAGGGGAAACACCATATATTTT	CASSLVGGARGNTIYF
TRBV5-1	TRBD1	TRBJ2-5	once	TGCGCCAGCAGCCTACGACAGGGGTTCGAGACCCAGTACTTC	CASSLRQGFETQYF
TRBV27	TRBD1	TRBJ2-7	-	TGTGCCAGCAGTCCGACAGGGGCACGACCCTACGAGCAGTACTTC	CASSPTGARPYEQYF
TRBV6-5	-	TRBJ2-7	-	TGTGCCAGGCCTTCCCTTGGGATAACCTACGAGCAGTACTTC	CARPSLGITYEQYF
TRBV9	-	TRBJ2-1	-	TGTGCCAGCAGCGTAGCTGGGACTCCAATTATCAATGAGCAGTTCTTC	CASSVAGTPIINEQFF
TRBV10-3	-	TRBJ2-4	-	TGTGCCATCAGTGTTGGGGAAGCCAAAAACATTCAGTACTTC	CAISVGEAKNIQYF
TRBV6-1	-	TRBJ1-2	-	TGTGCCAGCAGTGAAGCGCTGAGGCCATCCGGCTATGGCTACACCTTC	CASSEALRPSGYGYTF
TRBV2	-	TRBJ1-2	-	TGTGCCAGCGGTCGGACCGCTCCTTCCGGCTACACCTTC	CASGRTAPSGYTF
TRBV15	-	TRBJ1-5	-	TGTGCCACCAGCAGAGACCAGTTTAGCAATCAGCCCCAGCATTTT	CATSRDQFSNQPQHF
TRBV29-1	-	TRBJ2-7	-	TGCAGCGTTGGGCAGTTGTACGAGCAGTACTTC	CSVGQLYEQYF
TRBV4-2	TRBD2	TRBJ2-5	few	TGTGCCAGCAGCCAAGGATCTAGCGGGCCCGCTCTGTCCCAGTACTTC	CASSQGSSGPALSQYF
TRBV10-1	-	TRBJ1-5	-	TGCGCCGCCTTGGGCGGGGCAGGACCCAATCAGCCCCAGCATTTT	CAALGGAGPNQPQHF
TRBV6-5	-	TRBJ2-1	-	TGTGCCAGCAGTTACAAGACCTACAATGAGCAGTTCTTC	CASSYKTYNEQFF
TRBV3-1/TRBV3-2	TRBD1	TRBJ1-6	-	TGTGCCAGCCGTAGTAGGACAGGGTATAATTCACCCCTCCACTTT	CASRSRTGYNSPLHF
TRBV7-9	TRBD1	TRBJ2-2	few	TGTGCCAGCAGCCCCATAGGGCGGCAGGGGGCTAAGACCGGGGAGCTGTTTTTT	CASSPIGRQGAKTGELFF
TRBV3-1/TRBV3-2	-	TRBJ2-3	-	TGTGCCAGCAGCCATCAAGGAGATTTCACAGATACGCAGTATTTT	CASSHQGDFTDTQYF
TRBV7-9	-	TRBJ1-4	-	TGTGCCAGCAGCCTCAGCCCTGATGAAAAACTGTTTTTT	CASSLSPDEKLFF
TRBV20-1	-	TRBJ1-2	-	TGCAGTGCTAGTTCCAGGGCAGACTATGGCTACACCTTC	CSASSRADYGYTF
TRBV5-1	-	TRBJ2-5	once	TGCGCCAGCAGCTCAGGACCCCAAGAGACCCAGTACTTC	CASSSGPQETQYF
TRBV6-5	-	TRBJ1-1	-	TGTGCCAGCAGTTCGACTTTGGACAGCCAAGCTTTCTTT	CASSSTLDSQAFF
TRBV7-9	-	TRBJ2-3	-	TGTGCCAGCAGCTTAGGACAGACAGATACGCAGTATTTT	CASSLGQTDTQYF
TRBV10-1	TRBD1	TRBJ2-7	-	TGCGCCAGCTCCGGACAGGGGGCCTACGAGCAGTACTTC	CASSGQGAYEQYF
TRBV4-1	-	TRBJ1-2	few	TGCGCCAGCAGCCAAGTGGCCCGGGCCTATGGCTACACCTTC	CASSQVARAYGYTF
TRBV28	-	TRBJ1-4	-	TGTGCCAGCAGTATAAATCAGGGGTTGGCTAATGAAAAACTGTTTTTT	CASSINQGLANEKLFF
TRBV19	-	TRBJ1-6	-	TGTGCCAGTAGAAGGACCGAGACTAATTCACCCCTCCACTTT	CASRRTETNSPLHF
TRBV7-9	TRBD1	TRBJ1-4	many	TGTGCCAGCAGCTTCGCGGCCGGGACAGGGAATGAAAAACTGTTTTTT	CASSFAAGTGNEKLFF
TRBV7-9	-	TRBJ1-1	-	TGTGCCAGCAGCCGGGGCCTGGGGACTGAAGCTTTCTTT	CASSRGLGTEAFF
TRBV4-2	-	TRBJ2-5	-	TGTGCCAGCAGCCAAGGCGCTGGGGGAGAGACCCAGTACTTC	CASSQGAGGETQYF
TRBV29-1	TRBD1	TRBJ1-2	once	TGCAGCGTGCCATCCCGCGGGGGACAGGGGACAATTAACTATGGCTACACCTTC	CSVPSRGGQGTINYGYTF